The next 20 T cell receptor beta chains were all read from a single sample in a study of cytomegalovirus exposure and HLA in healthy donors. Assay: immunoSEQ multiplex PCR; the TCRdb copy retains only in-frame clones and omits some. The sample has about 160,000 clones, 70% to 90% seen once. The sample comprised PBMCs. The receptor set was obtained from a man aged 18 to 30 in good health and CMV-seronegative.

This chain connects TRBV6-1 to TRBJ2-5; a weak D match, TRBD2 (5 bases). V lost 8 bases, J lost 1 base, and 14 bases lay in between. Germline CDR1 and CDR2: MNHNS and SASEGT. The CDR3 runs to 14 residues. The CDR3 loop reads CASPSGYRQETQYF. The CDR3 DNA sequence: TGTGCCAGCCCGTCGGGGTATCGCCAAGAGACCCAGTACTTC.

This clone was picked up one time. The chain is built from TRBV7-9 and TRBJ2-3; D is possibly TRBD1 (5 bases). CDR3 length: 16 amino acids. CDR1 is SEHNR and CDR2 is FQNEAQ in the germline V gene (reference sequence). With 2 bases removed from V and 3 bases from J, the gap between germline ends came to 15 bases. CDR3 in DNA: TGTGCCAGCAGCTTAAGGGGCACAGGTCGTACAGATACGCAGTATTTT. Translated: CASSLRGTGRTDTQYF.

This clone came up once. This chain links TRBV28 with TRBJ2-7; 7 bases agree with TRBD1. CDR3 length: 14 amino acids. From germline, CDR1 is MDHEN and CDR2 SYDVKM. J gave up 1 base and V 5 bases, and 5 bases lay outside the gene matches. This CDR3 is CASSPPDRSYEQYV. The CDR3 nucleotides are TGTGCCAGCAGTCCCCCGGACAGGTCCTACGAGCAGTACGTC.

The chain uses TRBV11-1 and TRBJ2-7; maybe TRBD1 (6 bases). CDR1 is SGHAT, CDR2 FQDESV, per germline (reference sequence). Trimming cost V 7 bases and J 5 bases, with 12 bases left between them. The CDR3 sequence is 12 residues long. DNA for the CDR3: TGTGCCAGCAAAGGGGGTCGAAACGAGCAGTACTTC. Translated, it gives CASKGGRNEQYF.

The chain combines TRBV6-5 with TRBJ1-1, with a possible D match to TRBD1 (5 bases). This CDR3 is built from 14 residues. V lost 4 bases to trimming and J lost 4 bases, with 13 bases between them. Germline V gene lookup returns CDR1 MNHEY and CDR2 SVGAGI. DNA for the CDR3: TGTGCCAGCAGTTCCACCCCGGGGGGCACTGAAGCTTTCTTT. Translating gives CASSSTPGGTEAFF.

The rearrangement uses TRBV28 and TRBJ2-7, with 7 bases aligning to TRBD1. The CDR3 length is 14 residues. V was pared by 4 bases and J by 3 bases, with 6 bases of the junction left unmatched. Germline V lookup: CDR1 MDHEN, CDR2 SYDVKM. The CDR3 here is CASSSGTALYEQYF. Written as DNA, the CDR3 is TGTGCCAGCAGTTCCGGGACAGCTCTCTACGAGCAGTACTTC.

This chain joins TRBV5-8 and TRBJ2-1, with a possible D match to TRBD2 (6 bases). The CDR3 sequence is 15 residues long. Germline V lookup: CDR1 SGHTS, CDR2 YDEGEE. Trimming cost V 2 bases and J 5 bases, with 14 bases left between them. The CDR3 spells CASSFGTGENNEQFF. For the CDR3, the DNA is TGTGCCAGCAGCTTCGGGACGGGGGAAAACAATGAGCAGTTCTTC.

J is TRBJ2-7 and V is TRBV2; D call uncertain. The V and J ends lost 2 bases and 3 bases respectively, with 11 bases between them. The CDR3 runs 14 residues. Germline-derived CDR1 and CDR2 are SNHLY and FYNNEI. The CDR3 sequence is CASSESFGGYEQYV. CDR3 DNA: TGTGCCAGCAGTGAATCTTTCGGCGGCTACGAGCAGTACGTC.

This chain joins TRBV15 and TRBJ1-4; D uncertain. V lost 10 bases and J 1 base, leaving 10 bases between the germline ends. Germline V CDR1 and CDR2: LNHNV, YYDKDF (reference sequence). This CDR3 contains 13 residues. CDR3 sequence: CASHRGTNEKLFF. The CDR3 coding sequence is TGTGCCAGCCACCGGGGAACTAATGAAAAACTGTTTTTT.

The rearrangement links TRBV19 to TRBJ2-7; the match to TRBD1 covers 7 bases. V shed 3 bases, J shed 0 bases, and the junction held 2 bases outside the gene matches. CDR1 is LNHDA and CDR2 is SQIVND in the germline V gene (reference sequence). The CDR3 loop spans 14 amino acids. The CDR3 spells CASSMTGSSYEQYV. The CDR3 nucleotides are TGTGCCAGTAGTATGACAGGGAGCTCCTACGAGCAGTACGTC.

The J gene is TRBJ1-2, the V gene TRBV6-1; D ambiguous. The CDR3 is made up of 14 amino acids. Germline CDR1 MNHNS, CDR2 SASEGT. Trimming stripped 3 bases from V and 4 bases from J, with 12 bases between. The CDR3: CASSEFHYIYGYTF. Written as DNA, the CDR3 is TGTGCCAGCAGTGAGTTTCATTACATCTATGGCTACACCTTC.

The J gene is TRBJ2-2, the V gene TRBV4-2; maybe TRBD2 (6 bases). The CDR3 length is 16 residues. Trimming took 1 base from V and 1 from J, leaving 10 bases between them. The germline V gene has CDR1 LGHNA and CDR2 YNFKEQ. DNA for the CDR3: TGTGCCAGCAGCCAAGTTTGGGACTTGAACACCGGGGAGCTGTTTTTT. This encodes CASSQVWDLNTGELFF.

The chain couples TRBV5-4 to TRBJ2-3; 11 bases line up with TRBD2. V lost 4 bases to trimming and J lost 0 bases; unmatched junction nucleotides: 10. Germline V gene lookup returns CDR1 SGHNT and CDR2 YYREEE (reference sequence). The CDR3 has 18 amino acids. CDR3 protein: CASSPKKASGRSTDTQYF. The DNA of the CDR3 is TGTGCCAGCAGCCCGAAAAAGGCTAGCGGGAGGAGCACAGATACGCAGTATTTT.

The sample holds a few counts of this clone. CDR3 DNA sequence: TGTGCCAGTAGCGGGAAGCTCACTGAAGCTTTCTTT. It yields the protein CASSGKLTEAFF. J is TRBJ1-1 and V is TRBV19, with no clear D. This CDR3 comprises 12 residues. Germline lookup yields CDR1 LNHDA and CDR2 SQIVND (reference sequence). V was shortened by 6 bases and J by 4 bases, with 9 bases between the two germline ends.

The rearrangement uses TRBV29-1 and TRBJ2-7, with D tentatively TRBD1 (6 bases). Germline V gene lookup returns CDR1 SQVTM and CDR2 ANQGSEA. Between the trimmed V and J ends, which lost 4 bases and 4 bases, there was a span of 14 bases. This CDR3 contains 13 residues. The CDR3 nucleotides read TGCAGCGTTGTGATCCCAGGGGTGTACGAGCAGTACGTC. Protein: CSVVIPGVYEQYV.

The chain has TRBV7-9 and TRBJ1-5; a weak D match, TRBD1 (5 bases). The germline CDR1 and CDR2 sequences are SEHNR and FQNEAQ (reference sequence). CDR3 length: 12 residues. V was shortened by 5 bases and J by 6 bases, with 8 bases between the two germline ends. The CDR3 nucleotides read TGTGCCAGCAGCCCAAGGGGTCAGCCCCAGCATTTT. Its protein is CASSPRGQPQHF.

This clone was recorded only once. This rearrangement joins TRBV2 to TRBJ2-1, with 8 bases identical to TRBD1. Trimming cost V 2 bases and J 9 bases; bases outside gene matches: 6. In germline, CDR1 is SNHLY, CDR2 FYNNEI. CDR3 length: 14 residues. The DNA for the CDR3 is TGTGCCAGCAGTGAAAGGGCAGGGGGCAGTGAGCAGTTCTTC. It yields the protein CASSERAGGSEQFF.

V is TRBV27 and J is TRBJ1-2, with D possibly being TRBD1 (6 bases). Germline CDR1 is MNHEY and CDR2 is SMNVEV (reference sequence). The length of the CDR3 is 16 residues. Trimming took 2 bases from V and 4 from J, leaving 17 bases between them. For the CDR3, the DNA is TGTGCCAGCAGTTTAGTTCGACAGGAGTTAGGCTATGGCTACACCTTC. Amino acids: CASSLVRQELGYGYTF.

This chain joins TRBV7-9 and TRBJ1-1; 7 bases match TRBD1. J was trimmed by 9 bases and V by 8 bases; bases with no gene match: 3. The germline CDR1 and CDR2 sequences are SEHNR and FQNEAQ (reference sequence). CDR3 length: 10 amino acids. The CDR3 coding sequence is TGTGCCAGCGCGGGACAGAAAGCTTTCTTT. The encoded protein is CASAGQKAFF.

The chain carries TRBV7-9 and TRBJ1-6; TRBD1 is a possible D gene (5 bases). CDR1 is SEHNR, CDR2 FQNEAQ, per germline (reference sequence). V lost 1 base and J 8 bases, leaving 12 bases between the germline ends. The CDR3 is made up of 15 amino acids. CDR3: CASSLGAGSDSPLHF. The CDR3 DNA follows: TGTGCCAGCAGCTTAGGTGCAGGGTCGGATTCACCCCTCCACTTT. Using reference TRBV7-9 and TRBJ1-6 for the parts outside the CDR3, the full variable domain is DTGVSQNPRHKITKRGQNVTFRCDPISEHNRLYWYRQTLGQGPEFLTYFQNEAQLEKSRLLSDRFSAERPKGSFSTLEIQRTEQGDSAMYLCASSLGAGSDSPLHFGNGTRLTVT.